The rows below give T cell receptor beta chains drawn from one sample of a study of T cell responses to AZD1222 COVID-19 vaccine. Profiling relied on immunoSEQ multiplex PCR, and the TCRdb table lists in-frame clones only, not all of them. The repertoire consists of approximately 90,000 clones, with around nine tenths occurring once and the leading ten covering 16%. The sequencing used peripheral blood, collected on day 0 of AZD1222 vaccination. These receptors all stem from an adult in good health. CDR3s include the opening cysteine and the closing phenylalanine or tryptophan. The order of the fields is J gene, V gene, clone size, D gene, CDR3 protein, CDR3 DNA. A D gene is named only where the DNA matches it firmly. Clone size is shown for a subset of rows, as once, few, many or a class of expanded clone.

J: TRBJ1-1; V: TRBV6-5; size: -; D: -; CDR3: CASSYGAYGGTEAFF; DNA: TGTGCCAGCAGTTACGGGGCCTACGGGGGGACTGAAGCTTTCTTT
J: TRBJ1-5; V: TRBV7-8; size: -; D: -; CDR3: CASSPRATMMDQPQHF; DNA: TGTGCCAGCAGCCCGAGGGCCACAATGATGGATCAGCCCCAGCATTTT
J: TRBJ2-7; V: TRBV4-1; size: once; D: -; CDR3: CASSQYNRAYEQYF; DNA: TGCGCCAGCAGCCAATACAACAGGGCCTACGAGCAGTACTTC
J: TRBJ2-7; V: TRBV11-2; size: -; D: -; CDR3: CASSSLRGRVFYEQYF; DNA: TGTGCCAGCAGCTCCCTTCGGGGACGGGTTTTCTACGAGCAGTACTTC
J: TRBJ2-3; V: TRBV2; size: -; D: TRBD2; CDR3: CASSDPRREESTDTQYF; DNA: TGTGCCAGCAGTGACCCCCGGCGGGAGGAAAGCACAGATACGCAGTATTTT
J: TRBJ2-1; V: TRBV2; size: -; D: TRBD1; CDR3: CASSLKPGQGGIF; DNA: TGTGCCAGCAGCCTAAAGCCGGGACAGGGGGGGATCTTC
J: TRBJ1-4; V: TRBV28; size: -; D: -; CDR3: CASSPGGPNEKLFF; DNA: TGTGCCAGCAGTCCTGGGGGGCCTAATGAAAAACTGTTTTTT
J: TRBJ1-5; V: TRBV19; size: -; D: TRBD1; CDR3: CASNPGQGVYHF; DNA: TGTGCCAGTAACCCCGGACAGGGAGTATACCATTTT
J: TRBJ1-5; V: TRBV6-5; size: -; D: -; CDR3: CASSYSGGGGQPQHF; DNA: TGTGCCAGCAGTTACTCAGGGGGAGGAGGTCAGCCCCAGCATTTT
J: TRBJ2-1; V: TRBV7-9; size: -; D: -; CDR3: CASSLDLEQFF; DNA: TGTGCCAGCAGCTTAGACCTTGAGCAGTTCTTC
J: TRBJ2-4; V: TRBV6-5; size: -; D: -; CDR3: CASSPGTRKNIQYF; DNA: TGTGCCAGCAGTCCCGGGACACGGAAAAACATTCAGTACTTC
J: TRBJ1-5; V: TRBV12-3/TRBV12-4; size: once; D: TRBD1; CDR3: CAYRGPKNQPQHF; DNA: TGTGCCTACAGGGGGCCGAAAAATCAGCCCCAGCATTTT
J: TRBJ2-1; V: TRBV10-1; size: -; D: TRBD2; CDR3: CASTSGSGLGNEQFF; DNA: TGCGCCAGCACCTCAGGTAGCGGGCTTGGCAATGAGCAGTTCTTC
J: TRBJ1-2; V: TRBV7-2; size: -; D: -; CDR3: CASSPSREAYATF; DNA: TGTGCCAGTTCCCCGAGCAGGGAGGCCTATGCCACCTTC
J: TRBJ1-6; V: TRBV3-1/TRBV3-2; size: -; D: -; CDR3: CASSQGGAGINSPLHF; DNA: TGTGCCAGCAGCCAAGGGGGGGCAGGGATCAATTCACCCCTCCACTTT
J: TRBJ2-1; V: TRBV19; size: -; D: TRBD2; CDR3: CASKRGSGRSYNEQFF; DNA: TGTGCCAGTAAGAGGGGTAGCGGGAGGTCATACAATGAGCAGTTCTTC
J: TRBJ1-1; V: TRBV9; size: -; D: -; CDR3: CASSESPGLNTEAFF; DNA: TGTGCCAGCAGCGAAAGCCCGGGGCTGAACACTGAAGCTTTCTTT
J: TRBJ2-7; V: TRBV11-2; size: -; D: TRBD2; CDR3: CASSSLAGSSYEQYF; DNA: TGTGCCAGCAGCTCCCTAGCGGGGAGCTCCTACGAGCAGTACTTC
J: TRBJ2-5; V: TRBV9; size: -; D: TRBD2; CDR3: CASSVGTSGRARETQYF; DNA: TGTGCCAGCAGCGTAGGGACTAGCGGGAGGGCCCGAGAGACCCAGTACTTC
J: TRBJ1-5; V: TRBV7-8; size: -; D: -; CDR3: CASSLFSSGSSNQPQHF; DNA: TGTGCCAGCAGCTTATTTTCGTCAGGGTCTAGCAATCAGCCCCAGCATTTT
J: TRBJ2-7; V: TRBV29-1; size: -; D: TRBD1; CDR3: CSVEGTGGIYEQYF; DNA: TGCAGCGTTGAAGGGACAGGGGGAATCTACGAGCAGTACTTC
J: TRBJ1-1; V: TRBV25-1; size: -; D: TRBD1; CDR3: CASSQSTGQMNTEAFF; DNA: TGTGCCAGCAGCCAATCGACAGGGCAGATGAACACTGAAGCTTTCTTT
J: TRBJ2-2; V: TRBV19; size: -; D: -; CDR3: CASRYGGVGTGELFF; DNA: TGTGCCAGTAGATACGGGGGAGTGGGCACCGGGGAGCTGTTTTTT